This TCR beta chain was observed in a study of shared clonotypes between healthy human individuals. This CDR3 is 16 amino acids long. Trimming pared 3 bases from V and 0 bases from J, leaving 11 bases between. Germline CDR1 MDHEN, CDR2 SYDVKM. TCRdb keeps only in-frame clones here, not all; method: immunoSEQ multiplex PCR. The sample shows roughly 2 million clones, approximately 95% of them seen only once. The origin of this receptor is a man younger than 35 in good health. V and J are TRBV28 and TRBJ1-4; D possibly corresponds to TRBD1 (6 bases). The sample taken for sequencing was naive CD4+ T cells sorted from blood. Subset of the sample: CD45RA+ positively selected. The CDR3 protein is CASSLPRGATNEKLFF. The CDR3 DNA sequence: TGTGCCAGCAGTTTGCCCAGGGGTGCAACTAATGAAAAACTGTTTTTT.